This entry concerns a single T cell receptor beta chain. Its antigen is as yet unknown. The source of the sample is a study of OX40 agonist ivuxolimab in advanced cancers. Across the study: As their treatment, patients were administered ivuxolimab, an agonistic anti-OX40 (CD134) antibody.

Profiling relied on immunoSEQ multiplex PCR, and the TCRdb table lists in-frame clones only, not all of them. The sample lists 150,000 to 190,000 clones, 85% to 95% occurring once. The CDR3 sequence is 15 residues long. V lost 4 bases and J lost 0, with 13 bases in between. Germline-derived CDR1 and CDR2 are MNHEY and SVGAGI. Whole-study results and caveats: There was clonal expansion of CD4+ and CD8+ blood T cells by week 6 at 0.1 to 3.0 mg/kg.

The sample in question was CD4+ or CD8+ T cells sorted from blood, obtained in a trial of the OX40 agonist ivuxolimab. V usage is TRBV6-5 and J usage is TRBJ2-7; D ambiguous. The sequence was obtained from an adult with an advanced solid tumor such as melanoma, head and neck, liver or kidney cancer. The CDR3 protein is CASSLLGVSSYEQYF. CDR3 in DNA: TGTGCCAGCAGTTTGCTTGGGGTTAGCTCCTACGAGCAGTACTTC.